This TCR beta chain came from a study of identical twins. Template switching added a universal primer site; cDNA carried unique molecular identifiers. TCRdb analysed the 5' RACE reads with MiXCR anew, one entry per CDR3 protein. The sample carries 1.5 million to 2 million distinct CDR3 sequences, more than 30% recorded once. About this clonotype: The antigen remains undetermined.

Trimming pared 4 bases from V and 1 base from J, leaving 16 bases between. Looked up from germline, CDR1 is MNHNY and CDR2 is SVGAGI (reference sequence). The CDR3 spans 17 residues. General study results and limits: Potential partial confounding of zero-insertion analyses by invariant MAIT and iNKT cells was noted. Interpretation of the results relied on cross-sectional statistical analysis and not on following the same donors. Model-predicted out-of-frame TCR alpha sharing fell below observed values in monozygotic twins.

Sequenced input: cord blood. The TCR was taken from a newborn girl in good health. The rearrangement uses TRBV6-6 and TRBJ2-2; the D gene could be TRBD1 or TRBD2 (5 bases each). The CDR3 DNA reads TGTGCCAGCAGTTCTCCGGGGACGGTTAAGAACACCGGGGAGCTGTTTTTT. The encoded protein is CASSSPGTVKNTGELFF.